This T cell receptor beta chain was identified during a study of T cell changes during pregnancy in multiple sclerosis (dated by TCRdb to the late 2010s). Background for the entire study: The study looked at changes in the T cell repertoire across pregnancy in women with multiple sclerosis.

Trimming leaves V shorter by 5 bases and J shorter by 11 bases, with the junction holding 8 bases beyond the gene matches. The CDR3 contains 12 residues, cysteine and phenylalanine counted. The read is trimmed to its CDR3 DNA, 36 bases read in frame from base 1. Based on the germline V gene (reference sequence), the CDR1 and CDR2 sequences are MNHEY and SMNVEV. Receptors were amplified or captured by the immunoSEQ multiplex PCR assay. TCRdb took over this immuneACCESS table, retaining in-frame rearrangements with V and J assigned. Such tables are incomplete; in checked studies, under half of the missing clones stem from an unresolved V gene, and the remainder is unexplained. The sample table contains tens of thousands of clones; only one count was recorded for around 92% of them. The top ten clones comprise about 0.67% of the sample. Details on this clone: Its antigen is not yet known. Base qualities are not provided; no much larger clone lies one nucleotide away.

The TCR was taken from a female donor with multiple sclerosis, enrolled in a pregnancy study. Sequenced material: CD4+ T cells from peripheral blood mononuclear cells, taken in the third trimester of pregnancy. Recombination linked TRBV27 to TRBJ1-1; 7 middle bases align to TRBD1. The CDR3 protein sequence reads: CASSTKQGSAFF. Here is the DNA: TGTGCCAGCAGTACTAAACAGGGGTCGGCTTTCTTT.